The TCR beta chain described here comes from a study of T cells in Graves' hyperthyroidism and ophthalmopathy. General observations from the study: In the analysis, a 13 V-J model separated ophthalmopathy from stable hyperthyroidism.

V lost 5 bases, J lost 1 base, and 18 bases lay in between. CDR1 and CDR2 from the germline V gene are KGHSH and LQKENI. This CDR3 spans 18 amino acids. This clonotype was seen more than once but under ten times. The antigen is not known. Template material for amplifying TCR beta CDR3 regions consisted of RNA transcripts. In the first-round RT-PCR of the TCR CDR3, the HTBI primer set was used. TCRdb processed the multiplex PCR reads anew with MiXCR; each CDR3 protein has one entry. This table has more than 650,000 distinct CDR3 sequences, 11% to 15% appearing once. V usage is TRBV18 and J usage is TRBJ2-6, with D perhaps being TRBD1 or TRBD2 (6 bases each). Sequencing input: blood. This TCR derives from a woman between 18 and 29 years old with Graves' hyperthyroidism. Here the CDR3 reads CASSGGTLEISGANVLTF. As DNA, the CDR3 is TGTGCCAGCTCAGGCGGGACATTGGAGATATCTGGGGCCAACGTCCTGACTTTC.